A single sample gave rise to the 29 T cell receptor beta chains below, sequenced in a study of blood T cell repertoires in COVID-19. Measured with immunoSEQ multiplex PCR; TCRdb has only the in-frame clones, and not every one. Here the sample spans 200,000 to 300,000 clones, roughly 86% being singletons. Sample: peripheral blood. These receptors all stem from a woman aged 60 to 75 who had recovered from COVID-19.

The genes are TRBV19 and TRBJ1-5; D is possibly TRBD1 (6 bases). V lost 8 bases to trimming and J lost 9 bases, with 17 bases between them. Germline CDR1 and CDR2: LNHDA and SQIVND (reference sequence). The CDR3 is 13 amino acids. In DNA, the CDR3 is TGTGCCAGTTCCGAGACAGGTCAAGGGCCCCAGCATTTT. It is translated as CASSETGQGPQHF.

The chain combines TRBV28 with TRBJ2-1, with 9 bases aligning to TRBD1. Germline V gives CDR1 MDHEN, CDR2 SYDVKM. V was clipped by 4 bases and J by 10 bases; unmatched bases: 8. CDR3 length: 14 residues. This CDR3 reads CASSSIRGQGEQFF. CDR3 in DNA: TGTGCCAGCAGTTCAATCAGAGGACAGGGGGAGCAGTTCTTC. The variable domain in full, completed from reference TRBV28 and TRBJ2-1, reads DVKVTQSSRYLVKRTGEKVFLECVQDMDHENMFWYRQDPGLGLRLIYFSYDVKMKEKGDIPEGYSVSREKKERFSLILESASTNQTSMYLCASSSIRGQGEQFFGPGTRLTVL.

The J gene is TRBJ1-1, the V gene TRBV28, with D possibly TRBD1 on 6 matching bases. Germline V gene data show CDR1 as MDHEN and CDR2 as SYDVKM. Between the trimmed V and J ends, which lost 10 bases and 0 bases, there was a span of 12 bases. The CDR3 has 13 residues. As DNA, the CDR3 is TGTGCCACAGGGGAGCCGATGAACACTGAAGCTTTCTTT. Translated, it gives CATGEPMNTEAFF.

V is TRBV18 and J is TRBJ1-2; the match to TRBD1 covers 7 bases. The J segment lost 2 bases and the V segment lost 4 bases, leaving 4 bases of the junction unmatched. CDR1 and CDR2 (germline): KGHSH, LQKENI. This CDR3 region has 14 residues. The CDR3 spells CASSLSDRNYGYTF. CDR3 DNA sequence: TGTGCCAGCTCACTGTCGGACAGGAACTATGGCTACACCTTC.

The rearrangement links TRBV3-1 (or the pseudogene TRBV3-2) to TRBJ1-1; D might be TRBD1 (5 bases). The CDR3 runs 13 residues. The V gene lost 5 bases and the J gene lost 3 bases, with 10 bases spanning the gap. Germline V CDR1 and CDR2: LGHDT, YNNKEL (reference sequence). This CDR3 reads CASSRQSYTEAFF. DNA for the CDR3: TGTGCCAGCAGCAGACAGTCGTACACTGAAGCTTTCTTT.

V usage is TRBV4-1 and J usage is TRBJ1-6, with 8 bases lining up with TRBD1. With V trimmed by 3 bases and J by 8 bases, 9 bases remained unmatched. CDR3 length: 16 residues. Germline V CDR1 and CDR2: MGHRA, YSYEKL. This CDR3 is CASSQRTGIVDSPLHF. In DNA, the CDR3 is TGCGCCAGCAGCCAGCGGACAGGGATTGTTGATTCACCCCTCCACTTT.

The chain recombines TRBV19 with TRBJ2-2; TRBD1 matches at 9 bases. V gave up 2 bases and J gave up 2 bases; unmatched junction bases: 6. Germline CDR1 and CDR2: LNHDA and SQIVND (reference sequence). The CDR3 sequence is 17 residues long. Written as DNA, the CDR3 is TGTGCCAGTAGTATAATCCCGGGACAGGGAAACACCGGGGAGCTGTTTTTT. Translated: CASSIIPGQGNTGELFF.

The J gene is TRBJ2-7, the V gene TRBV7-3; D is possibly TRBD2 (5 bases). The ends were cut back, 4 bases at V and 7 bases at J, with 20 bases in the middle. This CDR3 comprises 15 residues. Germline V CDR1 and CDR2: SGHTA, FQGTGA. The CDR3 DNA sequence: TGTGCCAGCAGCTCCACTGGAGGAGGTTCGGAGGAGCAGTACTTC. This gives the protein CASSSTGGGSEEQYF.

The CDR3 here is CASSLGGQGGEKLFF. The DNA for the CDR3 is TGTGCCAGCAGTTTAGGCGGCCAGGGGGGTGAAAAACTGTTTTTT. J is TRBJ1-4 and V is TRBV28, with 7 bases aligning to TRBD1. This CDR3 contains 15 residues. Germline CDR1 and CDR2: MDHEN and SYDVKM. Trimming at V came to 2 bases and at J to 7 bases, leaving 7 bases not matched to a gene.

J is TRBJ2-2 and V is TRBV6-2 or TRBV6-3, with 12 bases fitting TRBD2. Germline V gives CDR1 MNHEY, CDR2 SVGEGT. J was trimmed by 5 bases and V by 4 bases; bases with no gene match: 14. The CDR3 totals 19 residues. As DNA, the CDR3 is TGTGCCAGCAGTTTACTCCCCGTCGGCACTAGCGGGGGGACCGGGGAGCTGTTTTTT. Protein product: CASSLLPVGTSGGTGELFF.

The chain recombines TRBV7-2 with TRBJ2-1; D might be TRBD2 (5 bases). CDR3 length: 16 residues. V shed 5 bases and J shed 0 bases, with 14 bases lying between them. Germline V lookup: CDR1 SGHTA, CDR2 FQGNSA. CDR3: CASSPRLGSSYNEQFF. The CDR3 DNA follows: TGTGCCAGCAGCCCCCGGTTGGGGAGCTCCTACAATGAGCAGTTCTTC.

V usage is TRBV6-5 and J usage is TRBJ2-2; a weak D match, TRBD2 (6 bases). V was pared by 6 bases and J by 7 bases, with 18 bases between. The CDR3 spans 15 residues. The germline V gene has CDR1 MNHEY and CDR2 SVGAGI. Here the CDR3 DNA reads TGTGCCAGCAGCCAGAGGAGCGGAGGGCACGGGGAGCTGTTTTTT. This sequence encodes CASSQRSGGHGELFF.

The V and J genes are TRBV10-2 and TRBJ1-1; TRBD1 agrees at 7 bases. The CDR3 is made up of 15 amino acids. Germline CDR1 reads WSHSY; CDR2 reads SAAADI. V lost 5 bases to trimming and J lost 6 bases; unmatched junction nucleotides: 12. CDR3 region: CASSSRQGRSPEAFF. DNA for the CDR3: TGCGCCAGCAGTTCGAGACAGGGTCGGTCTCCTGAAGCTTTCTTT.

The rearrangement uses TRBV7-2 and TRBJ2-7; D is possibly TRBD1 (6 bases). Looked up from germline, CDR1 is SGHTA and CDR2 is FQGNSA. This CDR3 has 18 residues. Between the trimmed V and J ends, which lost 1 base and 0 bases, there was a span of 19 bases. This CDR3 reads CASSLGLSGTLSSYEQYF. CDR3 in DNA: TGTGCCAGCAGCTTAGGACTATCCGGGACACTGAGCTCCTACGAGCAGTACTTC.

The gene calls are TRBV11-3 and TRBJ2-3, with a weak D call TRBD1 (5 bases). The germline gives CDR1 SGHNT, CDR2 YENEEA. The CDR3 contains 14 residues. Trimming shortened V by 3 bases and J by 3 bases, and 10 bases separated the two germline ends. CDR3 coding DNA: TGTGCCAGCAGCTTGGGGCAGGGAACAGATACGCAGTATTTT. Translated: CASSLGQGTDTQYF.

V usage is TRBV3-1 (or the pseudogene TRBV3-2) and J usage is TRBJ1-1; tentatively, D is TRBD1 (5 bases). V gave up 5 bases and J gave up 0 bases, with 10 bases separating them. Germline V gene sequence: CDR1 LGHDT, CDR2 YNNKEL (reference sequence). The CDR3 runs to 14 residues. The CDR3 DNA follows: TGTGCCAGCAGCAAAATGACAGTGAACACTGAAGCTTTCTTT. This encodes CASSKMTVNTEAFF.

This rearrangement joins TRBV4-3 to TRBJ1-2, with 8 bases aligning to TRBD1. The V gene end was trimmed by 5 bases and the J gene end by 4 bases; junction bases not matched to a gene: 3. The CDR3 is made up of 13 amino acids. Per the germline V gene, CDR1 is LGHNA and CDR2 is YSLEER. As DNA, the CDR3 is TGCGCCAGCAGCTGGACAGGGCCCTATGGCTACACCTTC. The encoded protein is CASSWTGPYGYTF.

The rearrangement uses TRBV5-1 and TRBJ2-2; 9 bases are shared with TRBD1. With V trimmed by 1 base and J by 6 bases, 13 bases remained unmatched. Germline V gene data show CDR1 as SGHRS and CDR2 as YFSETQ. The CDR3 sequence is 18 residues long. The CDR3 DNA sequence: TGCGCCAGCAGCTTGTCCGTAGACAGGGGGGCGAAATCCGGGGAGCTGTTTTTT. As protein: CASSLSVDRGAKSGELFF.

This clone was seen more than once but under ten times. This chain joins TRBV28 and TRBJ2-7; D is unresolved. From germline, CDR1 is MDHEN and CDR2 SYDVKM. The CDR3 sequence is 13 residues long. V lost 8 bases, J lost 0 bases, and 11 bases lay in between. CDR3 region: CASCGPSSYEQYF. The CDR3 nucleotides are TGTGCCAGCTGCGGTCCGAGCTCCTACGAGCAGTACTTC.

The V and J genes are TRBV27 and TRBJ2-3; 9 bases align to TRBD1. Germline lookup yields CDR1 MNHEY and CDR2 SMNVEV (reference sequence). This CDR3 has 15 residues. With V trimmed by 7 bases and J by 5 bases, 10 bases remained unmatched. In DNA form, the CDR3 reads TGTGCCAGCAACGCCCTAGGGACAGGGAAAGATACGCAGTATTTT. Protein product: CASNALGTGKDTQYF.

The chain joins TRBV29-1 to TRBJ1-3; D not resolved. From germline, CDR1 is SQVTM and CDR2 ANQGSEA. V lost 7 bases to trimming and J lost 0 bases, with 16 bases between them. The CDR3 is 15 residues long. In nucleotides, the CDR3 is TGCAGCGCATCCGGGAGAACAAACTCTGGAAACACCATATATTTT. It translates to CSASGRTNSGNTIYF.

This chain uses TRBV28 with TRBJ1-3; 8 nucleotides line up with TRBD1. V was pared by 5 bases and J by 8 bases, with 8 bases of the junction left unmatched. The germline V gene has CDR1 MDHEN and CDR2 SYDVKM. This CDR3 has 14 amino acids. CDR3 in DNA: TGTGCCAGCAGTCCGGACAGGGCGTCAGACACCATATATTTT. It is translated as CASSPDRASDTIYF.

This clone was detected only a few times. The CDR3 nucleotides read TGCGCCAGCAGCTTTAGCGGCGCGTCGGAGACCCAGTACTTC. As protein: CASSFSGASETQYF. The chain is built from TRBV5-1 and TRBJ2-5; tentatively, D is TRBD2 (6 bases). V was pared by 2 bases and J by 5 bases, with 13 bases between. Germline loops: CDR1 SGHRS, CDR2 YFSETQ. The CDR3 consists of 14 residues.

The chain links TRBV7-2 to TRBJ1-3, with 8 bases fitting TRBD1. Germline V gives CDR1 SGHTA, CDR2 FQGNSA. The CDR3 covers 16 residues. Losses at the gene ends were 3 bases for V and 2 bases for J; bases not matched to a gene: 6. The CDR3 protein is CASSLAPTGAGNTIYF. Written as DNA, the CDR3 is TGTGCCAGCAGCTTGGCCCCGACAGGGGCTGGAAACACCATATATTTT. Full variable domain (remainder filled in from reference TRBV7-2 and TRBJ1-3): GAGVSQSPSNKVTEKGKDVELRCDPISGHTALYWYRQSLGQGLEFLIYFQGNSAPDKSGLPSDRFSAERTGGSVSTLTIQRTQQEDSAVYLCASSLAPTGAGNTIYFGEGSWLTVV.

The chain employs TRBV4-3 and TRBJ1-4; D is ambiguous. This CDR3 spans 14 amino acids. Deletions cut 1 base from V and 2 bases from J, with 5 bases between. CDR1 is LGHNA and CDR2 is YSLEER in the germline V gene. This chain's CDR3 is CASSQGGTNEKLFF. The CDR3 nucleotides are TGCGCCAGCAGCCAAGGCGGGACTAATGAAAAACTGTTTTTT.

The chain joins TRBV19 to TRBJ2-1; weak D call: TRBD2 (7 bases). CDR3 size: 15 residues. With 5 bases removed from V and 10 bases from J, the gap between germline ends came to 21 bases. CDR1 LNHDA and CDR2 SQIVND come from the germline V gene (reference sequence). The CDR3 DNA reads as TGTGCCAGTAGTCCCTTTACGGGGGGCCGGGGGGAGCAGTTCTTC. Its protein is CASSPFTGGRGEQFF.

V gene TRBV4-1 combines with J gene TRBJ1-4, with D maybe TRBD1 (6 bases). From germline, CDR1 is MGHRA and CDR2 YSYEKL. The V end lost 8 bases, the J end lost 4 bases, and 17 bases lay between the germline ends. The CDR3 contains 15 residues. In DNA form, the CDR3 reads TGCGCCAGCGCCCCGGGGGGGGCGGTTAATGAAAAACTGTTTTTT. Its translation is CASAPGGAVNEKLFF.

V is TRBV5-1 and J is TRBJ2-3, with D tentatively TRBD2 (6 bases). Trimming took 0 bases from V and 4 from J, leaving 9 bases between them. Germline V gene sequence: CDR1 SGHRS, CDR2 YFSETQ. CDR3 length: 14 amino acids. The CDR3 reads CASSLGGAADTQYF. CDR3 nucleotide sequence: TGCGCCAGCAGCTTGGGCGGGGCAGCAGATACGCAGTATTTT.

This clone is a singleton in its sample. This rearrangement joins TRBV7-9 to TRBJ2-5; TRBD1 matches 7 bases. Per germline, CDR1 SEHNR and CDR2 FQNEAQ (reference sequence). The CDR3 loop spans 13 amino acids. V gave up 3 bases and J gave up 6 bases; unmatched junction bases: 4. The CDR3 region has the DNA TGTGCCAGCAGCTTCTCGACAGGGAAGACCCAGTACTTC. Translating it yields CASSFSTGKTQYF.